Listed here are 20 T cell receptor beta chains from one sample, sequenced in a study of blood T cell repertoires in COVID-19. Here immunoSEQ multiplex PCR was the method, and the copy in TCRdb shows in-frame clones only, minus some. The sample holds fewer than 250,000 clones, roughly 81% seen once. Sequenced: peripheral blood. These receptors were obtained from a man aged 50 to 59 with acute or convalescent COVID-19.

The CDR3 DNA follows: TGCGCCAGCAGCTTGGGGGCAGACATGAACACTGAAGCTTTCTTT. This encodes CASSLGADMNTEAFF. V usage is TRBV5-1 and J usage is TRBJ1-1; no clear D. The V and J ends lost 0 bases and 0 bases respectively, with 9 bases between them. The CDR3 totals 15 residues. Per germline, CDR1 SGHRS and CDR2 YFSETQ.

V gene TRBV3-1 (or the pseudogene TRBV3-2) combines with J gene TRBJ2-7; 7 positions match TRBD1. The CDR3 spans 16 residues. Germline values: CDR1 LGHDT, CDR2 YNNKEL (reference sequence). Germline trimming cut 1 base from V and 3 bases from J; bases unmatched to any gene: 9. CDR3 in amino acids: CASSQVKGAPFYEQYF. The CDR3 nucleotides are TGTGCCAGCAGCCAAGTTAAGGGGGCGCCTTTCTACGAGCAGTACTTC.

The chain has TRBV19 and TRBJ1-2, with a tentative D call TRBD1 (6 bases). The ends were cut back, 3 bases at V and 4 bases at J, with 15 bases in the middle. The CDR3 length is 15 residues. The germline CDR1 and CDR2 sequences are LNHDA and SQIVND (reference sequence). Here the CDR3 reads CASSINTGRSYGYTF. CDR3 DNA sequence: TGTGCCAGTAGTATCAACACAGGGAGAAGCTATGGCTACACCTTC.

CDR3 protein: CASSQSTYSYEQYF. The CDR3 nucleotides read TGTGCCAGCAGCCAATCCACTTACTCCTACGAGCAGTACTTC. This chain links TRBV14 with TRBJ2-7; D unresolved. V was trimmed by 2 bases and J by 0 bases, leaving 8 bases between them. The germline CDR1 and CDR2 sequences are SGHDN and FVKESK. There are 14 residues in the CDR3.

The rearrangement uses TRBV13 and TRBJ2-7; D unresolved. Looked up from germline, CDR1 is PRHDT and CDR2 is FYEKMQ (reference sequence). The CDR3 runs to 13 residues. V dropped 0 bases and J dropped 6 bases, with 9 bases sitting between them. CDR3 in DNA: TGTGCCAGCAGCTTAGGAGCTGGGCCCGAGCAGTACTTC. It translates to CASSLGAGPEQYF.

V is TRBV6-5 and J is TRBJ1-2, with 9 nucleotides matching TRBD1. The CDR3 contains 15 residues. With V trimmed by 2 bases and J by 4 bases, 5 bases remained unmatched. The germline V gene encodes CDR1 MNHEY and CDR2 SVGAGI. The CDR3 DNA follows: TGTGCCAGCAGTTACGGGGGACAGGGCAGCTATGGCTACACCTTC. This translates into CASSYGGQGSYGYTF.

The chain carries TRBV11-3 and TRBJ2-7; TRBD2 is a possible D gene (5 bases). This CDR3 has 16 amino acids. From germline, CDR1 is SGHNT and CDR2 YENEEA. The ends were cut back, 4 bases at V and 2 bases at J, with 18 bases in the middle. CDR3 sequence reads: CASSSRLGSETYEQYF. The CDR3 DNA follows: TGTGCCAGCAGCTCCCGTTTGGGTAGCGAGACCTACGAGCAGTACTTC.

This clone occurred a few times. The chain uses TRBV11-2 and TRBJ1-2; D not certain. The V gene lost 5 bases and the J gene lost 8 bases, with 18 bases spanning the gap. Germline CDR1 is SGHAT and CDR2 is FQNNGV. The CDR3 spans 14 residues. DNA of the CDR3: TGTGCCAGCAGCCCAGGAATGGTCAGTGCGGGCTACACCTTC. This translates into CASSPGMVSAGYTF.

This chain connects TRBV6-6 to TRBJ2-7; 7 nucleotides match TRBD1. This CDR3 spans 13 amino acids. Trimming at V came to 5 bases and at J to 5 bases, leaving 6 bases not matched to a gene. Germline V gene data show CDR1 as MNHNY and CDR2 as SVGAGI (reference sequence). CDR3 in amino acids: CASSPGTVHEQYF. The CDR3 DNA reads as TGTGCCAGCAGTCCCGGGACAGTCCACGAGCAGTACTTC.

The V call is TRBV4-2, the J call TRBJ2-7; 7 nucleotides agree with TRBD1. Germline CDR1 LGHNA, CDR2 YNFKEQ. The V and J ends lost 5 bases and 8 bases, in that order; junction bases with no gene match: 18. The CDR3 is 16 residues long. The CDR3 DNA reads TGTGCCAGCAGCGACCCCGGACAGGCTTTTAAAATGCAGCAGTACTTC. This codes for CASSDPGQAFKMQQYF.

The rearrangement uses TRBV29-1 and TRBJ2-2; 7 bases agree with TRBD1. The CDR3 is 13 amino acids. CDR1 and CDR2 from the germline V gene are SQVTM and ANQGSEA. V gave up 7 bases and J gave up 4 bases; unmatched junction bases: 6. The CDR3 sequence is CSARRDSTGELFF. CDR3 bases: TGCAGCGCCCGCCGGGACAGCACCGGGGAGCTGTTTTTT.

The rearrangement joins TRBV9 to TRBJ2-1; 7 bases are shared with TRBD1. Trimming at V came to 0 bases and at J to 6 bases, leaving 6 bases not matched to a gene. Germline loops: CDR1 SGDLS, CDR2 YYNGEE. This CDR3 has 15 amino acids. The CDR3 DNA sequence: TGTGCCAGCAGCGTAGGAGTGGGACAGCTCAATGAGCAGTTCTTC. Its translation is CASSVGVGQLNEQFF.

The rearrangement uses TRBV6-6 and TRBJ1-2, with D possibly matching TRBD1 (5 bases). This CDR3 spans 14 amino acids. Germline CDR1 and CDR2: MNHNY and SVGAGI (reference sequence). Trimming removed 0 bases at V and 6 bases at J, with 11 bases between. The CDR3 bases are TGTGCCAGCAGTTACTCGAAATCGGGGGATGGCTACACCTTC. Translated: CASSYSKSGDGYTF.

The V gene is TRBV28, the J gene TRBJ1-2, with D tentatively TRBD1 (5 bases). V was trimmed by 4 bases and J by 7 bases, leaving 10 bases between them. Germline CDR1 reads MDHEN; CDR2 reads SYDVKM. This CDR3 region has 12 residues. Here the CDR3 DNA reads TGTGCCAGCAGTTACGGCAGGGTTGGCTACACCTTC. Translating it yields CASSYGRVGYTF.

This clone was picked up one time. The chain links TRBV4-2 to TRBJ2-1, with D perhaps matching TRBD1 (6 bases). This CDR3 region has 17 residues. Germline V lookup: CDR1 LGHNA, CDR2 YNFKEQ. V lost 3 bases to trimming and J lost 9 bases, with 24 bases between them. This CDR3 is CASSQTGTTRLRGEQFF. CDR3 in DNA: TGTGCCAGCAGCCAGACAGGAACTACCCGCCTGAGGGGTGAGCAGTTCTTC.

This clone was seen once. This sequence joins TRBV12-3 or TRBV12-4 and TRBJ1-2, with D perhaps matching TRBD1 (5 bases). The CDR3 contains 13 residues. Trimming took 5 bases from V and 4 from J, leaving 11 bases between them. The CDR3 coding sequence is TGTGCCAGCAGTCCTGACAGCGTCTATGGCTACACCTTC. Its translation: CASSPDSVYGYTF.

The gene calls are TRBV4-2 and TRBJ2-7, with a weak D call TRBD1 (6 bases). Trimming took off 0 bases at V and 5 bases at J, with 14 bases between the two ends. CDR1 and CDR2 from the germline V gene are LGHNA and YNFKEQ. The CDR3 runs to 15 residues. CDR3 sequence: CASSQDTRGSDEQYF. CDR3 in DNA: TGTGCCAGCAGCCAAGATACGAGGGGGAGCGACGAGCAGTACTTC.

The gene calls are TRBV27 and TRBJ1-2; D unclear. The V gene lost 3 bases and the J gene lost 6 bases, with 14 bases spanning the gap. CDR1 is MNHEY and CDR2 is SMNVEV in the germline V gene (reference sequence). The CDR3 spans 14 residues. The CDR3 protein is CASSFALSRNGYTF. CDR3 nucleotide sequence: TGTGCCAGCAGTTTTGCCCTGTCGAGAAATGGCTACACCTTC.

The chain uses TRBV2 and TRBJ1-5; maybe TRBD1 (5 bases). The length of the CDR3 is 14 residues. The V and J ends lost 5 bases and 6 bases respectively, with 14 bases between them. Germline V gene lookup returns CDR1 SNHLY and CDR2 FYNNEI. The CDR3 loop reads CASSQAQVIQPQHF. CDR3 in DNA: TGTGCCAGCAGTCAGGCACAGGTCATTCAGCCCCAGCATTTT.

The rearrangement joins TRBV28 to TRBJ2-7; 11 positions match TRBD2. V was clipped by 4 bases and J by 2 bases; unmatched bases: 4. CDR3 length: 15 residues. Germline V CDR1 and CDR2: MDHEN, SYDVKM. CDR3 protein: CASSSPGLAAYEQYF. CDR3 bases: TGTGCCAGCAGTTCACCGGGACTAGCGGCCTACGAGCAGTACTTC.